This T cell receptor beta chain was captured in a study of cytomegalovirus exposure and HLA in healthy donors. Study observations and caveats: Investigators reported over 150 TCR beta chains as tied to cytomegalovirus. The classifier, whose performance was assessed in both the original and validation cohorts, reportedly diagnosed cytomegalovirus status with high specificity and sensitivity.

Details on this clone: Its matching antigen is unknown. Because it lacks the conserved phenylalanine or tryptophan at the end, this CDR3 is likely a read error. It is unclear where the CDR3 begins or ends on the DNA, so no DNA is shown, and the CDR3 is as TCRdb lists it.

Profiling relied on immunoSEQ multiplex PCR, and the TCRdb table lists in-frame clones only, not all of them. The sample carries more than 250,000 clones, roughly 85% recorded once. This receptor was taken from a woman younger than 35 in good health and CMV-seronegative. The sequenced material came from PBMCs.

This CDR3 reads CASNIGPGQ. The chain links TRBV19 to TRBJ1-3; no DNA check was done on the table's D call, TRBD1. CDR1 is LNHDA, CDR2 SQIVND, per germline (reference sequence). The CDR3 spans 9 residues, counting both ends.